The text below deals with one T cell receptor (beta chain). The sample belongs to a study of technical replicates of blood from several donors. Data came from immunoSEQ multiplex PCR; TCRdb stores just in-frame clones and leaves some out. The sample has about 83,000 clones, 85% to 95% seen once. CDR1 and CDR2 (germline): WSHSY, SAAADI. There are 13 residues in the CDR3. The V gene end was trimmed by 10 bases and the J gene end by 6 bases; junction bases not matched to a gene: 8. The chain is built from TRBV10-2 and TRBJ1-5; 8 bases are a match to TRBD1. Source material: T cells isolated from PBMCs. This receptor was obtained from a human donor in good health. In DNA, the CDR3 is TGCGCCACCCTCCAGGGGGCTGGTCAGCCCCAGCATTTT. This translates into CATLQGAGQPQHF.